The sequence of this TCR beta chain was determined in a study of cytomegalovirus exposure and HLA in healthy donors. Trimming cost V 7 bases and J 8 bases, with 14 bases left between them. CDR1 and CDR2 (germline): MNHNS, SASEGT. The CDR3 totals 13 residues. This clone showed up just a few times. With 60 Vbeta and 13 Jbeta primers, the PCR was carried out. The table came from immunoSEQ multiplex PCR; TCRdb's copy has only in-frame clones and leaves some out. The data contain about 140,000 clones, just under 85% of them singletons. The clonotype was recovered from a woman in her sixties or seventies in good health and CMV-seropositive. The genes are TRBV6-1 and TRBJ1-4; D not resolved. The source material was PBMCs. CDR3 DNA sequence: TGTGCCAGCACGGAGCCCGGATTCGAAAAACTGTTTTTT. This translates into CASTEPGFEKLFF.